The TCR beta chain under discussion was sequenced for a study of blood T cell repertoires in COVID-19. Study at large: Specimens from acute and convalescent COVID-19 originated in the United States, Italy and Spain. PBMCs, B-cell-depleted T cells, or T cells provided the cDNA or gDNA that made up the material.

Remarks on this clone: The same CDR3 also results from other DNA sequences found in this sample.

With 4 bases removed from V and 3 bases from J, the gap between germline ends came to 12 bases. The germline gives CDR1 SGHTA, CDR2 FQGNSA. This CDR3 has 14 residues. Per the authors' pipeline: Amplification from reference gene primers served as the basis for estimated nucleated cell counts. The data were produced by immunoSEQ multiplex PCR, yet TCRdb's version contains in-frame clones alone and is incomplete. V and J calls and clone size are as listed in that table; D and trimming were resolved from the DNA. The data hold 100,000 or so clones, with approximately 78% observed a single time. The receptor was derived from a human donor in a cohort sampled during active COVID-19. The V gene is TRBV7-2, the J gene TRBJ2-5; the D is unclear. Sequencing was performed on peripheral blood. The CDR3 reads CASSSGTLKETQYF. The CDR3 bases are TGTGCCAGCAGCTCAGGCACCCTGAAAGAGACCCAGTACTTC.